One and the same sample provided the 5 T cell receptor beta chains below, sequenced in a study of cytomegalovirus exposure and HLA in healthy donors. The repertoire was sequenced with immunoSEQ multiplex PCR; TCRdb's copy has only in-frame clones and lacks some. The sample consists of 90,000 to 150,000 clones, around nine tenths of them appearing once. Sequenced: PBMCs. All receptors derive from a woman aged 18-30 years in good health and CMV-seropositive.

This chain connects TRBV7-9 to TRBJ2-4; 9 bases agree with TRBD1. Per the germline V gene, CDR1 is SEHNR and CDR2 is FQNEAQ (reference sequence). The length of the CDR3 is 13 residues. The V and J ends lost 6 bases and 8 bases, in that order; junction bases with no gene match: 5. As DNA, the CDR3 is TGTGCCAGCAGTTTACAGGGGGCGGACATTCAGTACTTC. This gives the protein CASSLQGADIQYF.

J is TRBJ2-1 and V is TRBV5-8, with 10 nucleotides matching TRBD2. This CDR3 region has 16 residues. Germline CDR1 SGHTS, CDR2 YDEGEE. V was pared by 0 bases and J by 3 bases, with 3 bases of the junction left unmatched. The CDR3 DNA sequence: TGTGCCAGCAGCTTGGAGCGGGGGGGCCTCTACAATGAGCAGTTCTTC. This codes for CASSLERGGLYNEQFF.

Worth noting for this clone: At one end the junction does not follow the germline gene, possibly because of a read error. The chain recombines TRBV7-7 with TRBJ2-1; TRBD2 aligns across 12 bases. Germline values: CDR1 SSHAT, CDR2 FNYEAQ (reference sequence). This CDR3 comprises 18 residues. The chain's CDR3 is CASSLEIGLAGGSNEQFF. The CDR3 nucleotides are TGTGCTAGCAGCTTAGAAATCGGGCTAGCGGGAGGGAGTAATGAGCAGTTCTTC.

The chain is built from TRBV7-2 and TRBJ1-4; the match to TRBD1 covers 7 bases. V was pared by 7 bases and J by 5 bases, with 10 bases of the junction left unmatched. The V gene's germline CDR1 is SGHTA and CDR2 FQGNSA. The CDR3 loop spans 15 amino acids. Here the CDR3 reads CASKTSGGANEKLFF. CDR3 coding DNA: TGTGCCAGCAAAACCTCAGGGGGAGCGAATGAAAAACTGTTTTTT.

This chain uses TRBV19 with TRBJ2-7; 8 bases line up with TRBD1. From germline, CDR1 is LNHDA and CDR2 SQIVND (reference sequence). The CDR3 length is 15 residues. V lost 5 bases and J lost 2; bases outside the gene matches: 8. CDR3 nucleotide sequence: TGTGCCAGTAGTTTACCGGGACAGGTCACCTACGAGCAGTACTTC. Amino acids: CASSLPGQVTYEQYF. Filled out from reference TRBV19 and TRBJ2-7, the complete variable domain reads DGGITQSPKYLFRKEGQNVTLSCEQNLNHDAMYWYRQDPGQGLRLIYYSQIVNDFQKGDIAEGYSVSREKKESFPLTVTSAQKNPTAFYLCASSLPGQVTYEQYFGPGTRLTVT.